The 7 T cell receptor beta chains given below trace back to one sample, sequenced in a study of T cells after yellow fever vaccination. Using its own MiXCR run on the 5' RACE reads, TCRdb lists one record per CDR3 protein. Of 620,000 or so distinct CDR3 sequences detected, approximately 16% appear once; the ten largest clones hold 17%. The sample in question was PBMCs, obtained about 5 days after the first yellow fever vaccination. The receptors shown here come from a man aged 18-30 years who received the YFV17D yellow fever vaccine.

Here the CDR3 reads CSARDGPHNEQFF. The CDR3 DNA sequence: TGCAGTGCTAGAGATGGGCCCCACAATGAGCAGTTCTTC. The chain couples TRBV20-1 to TRBJ2-1, with unresolved D. The CDR3 runs to 13 residues. CDR1 is DFQATT and CDR2 is SNEGSKA in the germline V gene (reference sequence). The germline V and J ends were trimmed by 0 bases and 5 bases, with 8 bases remaining between them.

V gene TRBV7-3 combines with J gene TRBJ2-1; TRBD1 aligns across 7 bases. The CDR3 spans 18 residues. The V gene's germline CDR1 is SGHTA and CDR2 FQGTGA. The V gene end was trimmed by 1 base and the J gene end by 4 bases; junction bases not matched to a gene: 13. CDR3 DNA sequence: TGTGCCAGCAGCTTAAGTCCCAGGTCAGGGGGAAAGTACAATGAGCAGTTCTTC. Protein sequence: CASSLSPRSGGKYNEQFF.

The rearrangement uses TRBV7-9 and TRBJ1-2, with unresolved D. Trimming shortened V by 0 bases and J by 4 bases, and 12 bases separated the two germline ends. Germline V gives CDR1 SEHNR, CDR2 FQNEAQ (reference sequence). This CDR3 region has 15 residues. The CDR3 region has the DNA TGTGCCAGCAGCTTAGCGCCCTTAAAATCCTATGGCTACACCTTC. Residues: CASSLAPLKSYGYTF.

This clonotype appeared a few times. The chain has TRBV7-2 and TRBJ2-7, with 8 bases lining up with TRBD1. The CDR3 runs 14 residues. Germline assignment: CDR1 SGHTA and CDR2 FQGNSA. The CDR3 here is CASSLAGGAYEQYV. CDR3 nucleotides: TGTGCCAGCAGTTTAGCAGGGGGCGCCTACGAGCAGTACGTC.

This clonotype has only a few counts. This chain links TRBV5-1 with TRBJ1-4; TRBD1 aligns across 10 bases. Trimming cost V 3 bases and J 7 bases; bases outside gene matches: 3. The CDR3 spans 14 residues. CDR1 and CDR2 (germline): SGHRS, YFSETQ. The CDR3 DNA follows: TGCGCCAGCAGCTCCGGACAGGGGGGTGAAAAACTGTTTTTT. This codes for CASSSGQGGEKLFF.

This clonotype was seen only a few times. The chain recombines TRBV29-1 with TRBJ1-2, with unresolved D. V was pared by 6 bases and J by 7 bases, with 18 bases between. Germline V gives CDR1 SQVTM, CDR2 ANQGSEA. This CDR3 is built from 13 residues. The CDR3, as DNA: TGCAGCGTCGCCTATATGGAGAGAAGTGGCTACACCTTC. As protein: CSVAYMERSGYTF.

This clonotype was seen only a few times. V and J are TRBV20-1 and TRBJ2-7; 8 bases agree with TRBD1. Germline assignment: CDR1 DFQATT and CDR2 SNEGSKA (reference sequence). V shed 0 bases, J shed 4 bases, and the junction held 11 bases outside the gene matches. This CDR3 comprises 16 residues. The CDR3 loop is CSARDFSTGVGYEQYF. For the CDR3, the DNA is TGCAGTGCTAGAGATTTCTCGACAGGGGTCGGATACGAGCAGTACTTC.